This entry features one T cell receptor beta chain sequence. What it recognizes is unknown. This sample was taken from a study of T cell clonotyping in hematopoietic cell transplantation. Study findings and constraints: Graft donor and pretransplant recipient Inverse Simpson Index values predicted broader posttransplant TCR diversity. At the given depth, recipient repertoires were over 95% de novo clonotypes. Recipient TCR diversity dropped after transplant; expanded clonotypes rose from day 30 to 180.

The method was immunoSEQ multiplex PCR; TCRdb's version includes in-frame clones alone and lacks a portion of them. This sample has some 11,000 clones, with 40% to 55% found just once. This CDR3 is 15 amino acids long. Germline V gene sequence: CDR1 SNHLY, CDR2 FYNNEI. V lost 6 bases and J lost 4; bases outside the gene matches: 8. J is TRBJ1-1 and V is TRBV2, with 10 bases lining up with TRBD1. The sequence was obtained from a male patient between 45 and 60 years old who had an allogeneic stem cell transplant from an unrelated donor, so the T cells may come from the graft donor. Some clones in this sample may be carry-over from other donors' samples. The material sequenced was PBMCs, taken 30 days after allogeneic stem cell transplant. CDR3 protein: CASRRQGALRTEAFF. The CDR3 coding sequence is TGTGCCAGCAGACGACAGGGGGCGCTGCGCACTGAAGCTTTCTTT.